This T cell receptor beta chain was observed in a study of response to subunit inactivated influenza vaccine. MiXCR, applied by TCRdb to the RT-PCR reads, yields one record per CDR3 protein. The sample shows hundreds of thousands of distinct CDR3 sequences, 15% to 18% of them seen only once. This clonotype was picked up a small number of times. Antigen unknown. General study points: The authors suggested that few new T cells are recruited per seasonal influenza vaccination.

This receptor was identified in a man aged 45 to 65 who received an inactivated influenza vaccine. This material consisted of PBMCs from blood, taken roughly 13 days after vaccination.

CDR3: CATSSPTRYEQYF. CDR3 bases: TGTGCCACCTCAAGTCCTACCAGATACGAGCAGTACTTC. The V gene is TRBV15, the J gene TRBJ2-7; D not resolved. Trimming stripped 8 bases from V and 4 bases from J, with 15 bases between. CDR3 length equals 13 residues. Germline V gene sequence: CDR1 LNHNV, CDR2 YYDKDF (reference sequence).